This TCR beta chain was sequenced during a study of a mutant IDH1 vaccine in newly diagnosed glioma. Time point denoted: baseline, week 1 (first vaccination visit). Treatment here: pre-vaccination baseline after standard-of-care therapy. The data were produced by immunoSEQ multiplex PCR, yet TCRdb's version contains in-frame clones alone and is incomplete. The table records 50,000 to 65,000 clones, roughly 80% of them present only once. The CDR3 has 17 amino acids. Trimming cost V 0 bases and J 5 bases, with 19 bases left between them. In germline, CDR1 is SGHRS, CDR2 YFSETQ. This clonotype originated in a woman in her forties with glioma. The gene calls are TRBV5-1 and TRBJ2-3; D possibly corresponds to TRBD2 (5 bases). The sequenced sample was PBMCs, obtained from a glioma patient treated with radiotherapy, temozolomide or both. The DNA of the CDR3 is TGCGCCAGCAGCTTGGCCATAGGGCCGGGAAGTGGAGATACGCAGTATTTT. This codes for CASSLAIGPGSGDTQYF.